This T cell receptor (beta chain) was documented in a study of cytomegalovirus exposure and HLA in healthy donors. The length of the CDR3 is 14 residues. Germline CDR1 is MNHNS and CDR2 is SASEGT. V lost 4 bases and J lost 0, with 8 bases in between. Sequencing used immunoSEQ multiplex PCR; TCRdb keeps in-frame clones, though not all of them. Counted here are about 75,000 clones, around 81% occurring once; the ten biggest clones make up 3%. The sequence was obtained from a man aged 25-45 years in good health and CMV-seronegative. The chain carries TRBV6-1 and TRBJ2-3, with D uncertain. The sample was PBMCs. Written as DNA, the CDR3 is TGTGCCAGCAGTGTACGGCGGAGCACAGATACGCAGTATTTT. As protein: CASSVRRSTDTQYF.